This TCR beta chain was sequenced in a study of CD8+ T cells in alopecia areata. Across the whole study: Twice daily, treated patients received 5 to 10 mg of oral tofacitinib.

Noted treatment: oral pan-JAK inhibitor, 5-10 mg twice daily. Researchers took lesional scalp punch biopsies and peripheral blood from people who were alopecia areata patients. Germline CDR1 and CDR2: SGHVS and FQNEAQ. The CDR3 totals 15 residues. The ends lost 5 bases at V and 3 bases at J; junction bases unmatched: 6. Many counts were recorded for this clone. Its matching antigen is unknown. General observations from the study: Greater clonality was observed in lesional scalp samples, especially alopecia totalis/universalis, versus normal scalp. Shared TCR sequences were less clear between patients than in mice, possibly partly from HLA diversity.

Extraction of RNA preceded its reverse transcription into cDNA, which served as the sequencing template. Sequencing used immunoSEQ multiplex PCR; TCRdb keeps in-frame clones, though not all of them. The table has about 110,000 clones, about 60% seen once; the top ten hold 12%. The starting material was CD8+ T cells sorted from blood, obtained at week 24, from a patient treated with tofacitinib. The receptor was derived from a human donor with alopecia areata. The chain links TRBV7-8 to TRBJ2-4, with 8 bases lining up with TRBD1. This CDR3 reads CASSPDRGGKNIQYF. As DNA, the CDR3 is TGTGCCAGCAGCCCAGACAGGGGTGGCAAAAACATTCAGTACTTC.